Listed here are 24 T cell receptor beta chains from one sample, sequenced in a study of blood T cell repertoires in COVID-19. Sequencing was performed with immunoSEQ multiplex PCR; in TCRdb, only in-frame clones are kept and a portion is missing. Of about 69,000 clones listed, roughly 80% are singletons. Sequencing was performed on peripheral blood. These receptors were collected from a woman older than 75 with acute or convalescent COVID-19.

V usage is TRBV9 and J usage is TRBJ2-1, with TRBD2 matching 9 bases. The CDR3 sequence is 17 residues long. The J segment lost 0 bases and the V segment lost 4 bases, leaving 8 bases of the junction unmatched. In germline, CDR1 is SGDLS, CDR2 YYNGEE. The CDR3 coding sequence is TGTGCCAGCAGCACACGTAGCGGGGGCCTCTCCTACAATGAGCAGTTCTTC. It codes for CASSTRSGGLSYNEQFF. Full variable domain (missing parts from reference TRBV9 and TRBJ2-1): DSGVTQTPKHLITATGQRVTLRCSPRSGDLSVYWYQQSLDQGLQFLIQYYNGEERAKGNILERFSAQQFPDLHSELNLSSLELGDSALYFCASSTRSGGLSYNEQFFGPGTRLTVL.

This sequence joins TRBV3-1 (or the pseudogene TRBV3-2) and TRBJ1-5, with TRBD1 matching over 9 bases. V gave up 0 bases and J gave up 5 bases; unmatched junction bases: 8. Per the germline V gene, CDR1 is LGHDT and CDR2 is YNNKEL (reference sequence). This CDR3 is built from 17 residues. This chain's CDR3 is CASSQDFLTGGYQPQHF. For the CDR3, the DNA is TGTGCCAGCAGCCAAGATTTTCTGACAGGGGGATATCAGCCCCAGCATTTT.

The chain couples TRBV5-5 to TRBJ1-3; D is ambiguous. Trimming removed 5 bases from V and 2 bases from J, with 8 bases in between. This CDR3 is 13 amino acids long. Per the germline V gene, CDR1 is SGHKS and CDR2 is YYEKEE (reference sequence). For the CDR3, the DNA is TGTGCCAGCAGTGTGGCCCCTGGAAACACCATATATTTT. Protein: CASSVAPGNTIYF. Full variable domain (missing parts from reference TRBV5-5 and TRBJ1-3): DAGVTQSPTHLIKTRGQQVTLRCSPISGHKSVSWYQQVLGQGPQFIFQYYEKEERGRGNFPDRFSARQFPNYSSELNVNALLLGDSALYLCASSVAPGNTIYFGEGSWLTVV.

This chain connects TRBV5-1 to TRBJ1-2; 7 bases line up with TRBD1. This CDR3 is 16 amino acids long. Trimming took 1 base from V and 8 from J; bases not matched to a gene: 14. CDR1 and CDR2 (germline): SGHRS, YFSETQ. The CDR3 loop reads CASSLSSGTASMGYTF. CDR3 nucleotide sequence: TGCGCCAGCAGCTTGTCCTCCGGGACAGCCTCCATGGGCTACACCTTC.

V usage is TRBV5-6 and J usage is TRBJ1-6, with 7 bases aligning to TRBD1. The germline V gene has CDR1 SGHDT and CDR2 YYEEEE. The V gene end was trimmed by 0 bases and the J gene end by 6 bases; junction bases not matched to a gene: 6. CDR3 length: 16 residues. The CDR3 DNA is TGTGCCAGCAGCTTGGAGATCGGACAGGTTAATTCACCCCTCCACTTT. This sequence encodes CASSLEIGQVNSPLHF.

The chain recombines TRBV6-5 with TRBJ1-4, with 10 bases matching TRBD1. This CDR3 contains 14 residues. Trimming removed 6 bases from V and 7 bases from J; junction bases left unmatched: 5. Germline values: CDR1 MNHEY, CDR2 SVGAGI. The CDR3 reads CASRTGGRGEKLFF. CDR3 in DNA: TGTGCCAGCAGGACAGGGGGCCGCGGTGAAAAACTGTTTTTT.

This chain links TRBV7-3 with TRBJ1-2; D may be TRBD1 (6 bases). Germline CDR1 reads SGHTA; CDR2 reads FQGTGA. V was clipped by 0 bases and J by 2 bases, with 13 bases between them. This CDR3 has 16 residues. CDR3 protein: CASSLTAGTTNYGYTF. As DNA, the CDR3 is TGTGCCAGCAGCTTAACGGCAGGGACAACGAACTATGGCTACACCTTC.

The CDR3 DNA is TGTGCCAGCTCACCACTTGGCGGGGGGGGGCAAGAGCAGTACTTC. It specifies CASSPLGGGGQEQYF. The chain uses TRBV18 and TRBJ2-7; 9 nucleotides match TRBD2. V dropped 1 base and J dropped 7; count of bases not matched to a gene: 8. This CDR3 comprises 15 residues. CDR1 KGHSH and CDR2 LQKENI come from the germline V gene.

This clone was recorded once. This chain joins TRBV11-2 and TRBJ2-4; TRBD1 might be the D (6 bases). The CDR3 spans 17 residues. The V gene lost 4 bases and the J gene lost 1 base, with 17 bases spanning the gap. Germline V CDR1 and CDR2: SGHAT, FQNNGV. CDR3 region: CASSSDLGGGAKNIQYF. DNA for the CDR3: TGTGCCAGCAGCTCCGATCTAGGGGGTGGGGCCAAAAACATTCAGTACTTC.

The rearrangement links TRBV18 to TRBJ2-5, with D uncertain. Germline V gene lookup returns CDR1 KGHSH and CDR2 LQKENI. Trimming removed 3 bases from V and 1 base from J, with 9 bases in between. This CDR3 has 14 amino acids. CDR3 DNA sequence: TGTGCCAGCTCACCGGTCGCGCGCCAAGAGACCCAGTACTTC. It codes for CASSPVARQETQYF.

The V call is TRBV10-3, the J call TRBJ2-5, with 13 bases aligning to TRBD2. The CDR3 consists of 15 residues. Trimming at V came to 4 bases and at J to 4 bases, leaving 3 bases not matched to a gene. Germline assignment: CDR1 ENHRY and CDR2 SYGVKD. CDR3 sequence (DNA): TGTGCCATCAGTGGGACTAGCGGGGGCGGAGAGACCCAGTACTTC. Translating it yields CAISGTSGGGETQYF.

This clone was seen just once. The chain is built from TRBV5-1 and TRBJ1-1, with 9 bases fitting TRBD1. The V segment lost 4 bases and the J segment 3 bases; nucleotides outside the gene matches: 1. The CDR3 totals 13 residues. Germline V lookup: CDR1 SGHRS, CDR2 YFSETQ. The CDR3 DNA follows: TGCGCCAGCAGCAGGGACAGGGACACTGAAGCTTTCTTT. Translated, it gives CASSRDRDTEAFF.

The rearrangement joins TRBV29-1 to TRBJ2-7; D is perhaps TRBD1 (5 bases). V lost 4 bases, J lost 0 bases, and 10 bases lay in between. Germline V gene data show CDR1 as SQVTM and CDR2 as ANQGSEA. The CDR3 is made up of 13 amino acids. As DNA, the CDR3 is TGCAGCGTTGTTGTAGGGGTCTCCTACGAGCAGTACTTC. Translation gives CSVVVGVSYEQYF.

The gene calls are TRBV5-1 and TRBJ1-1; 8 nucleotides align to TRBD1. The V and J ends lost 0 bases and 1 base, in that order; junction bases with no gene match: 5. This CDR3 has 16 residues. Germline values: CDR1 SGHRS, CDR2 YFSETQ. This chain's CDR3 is CASSLEQGGSNTEAFF. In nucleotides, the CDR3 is TGCGCCAGCAGCTTGGAACAGGGGGGGTCGAACACTGAAGCTTTCTTT. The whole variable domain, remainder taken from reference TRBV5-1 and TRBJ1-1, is KAGVTQTPRYLIKTRGQQVTLSCSPISGHRSVSWYQQTPGQGLQFLFEYFSETQRNKGNFPGRFSGRQFSNSRSEMNVSTLELGDSALYLCASSLEQGGSNTEAFFGQGTRLTVV.

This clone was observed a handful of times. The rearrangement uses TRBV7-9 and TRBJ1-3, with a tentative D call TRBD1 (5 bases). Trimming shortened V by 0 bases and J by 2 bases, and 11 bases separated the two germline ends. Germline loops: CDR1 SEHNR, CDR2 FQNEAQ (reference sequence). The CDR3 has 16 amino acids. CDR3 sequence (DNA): TGTGCCAGCAGCTTAGCGGGGGAGGTTCCTGGAAACACCATATATTTT. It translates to CASSLAGEVPGNTIYF. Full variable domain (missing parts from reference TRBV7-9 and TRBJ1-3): DTGVSQNPRHKITKRGQNVTFRCDPISEHNRLYWYRQTLGQGPEFLTYFQNEAQLEKSRLLSDRFSAERPKGSFSTLEIQRTEQGDSAMYLCASSLAGEVPGNTIYFGEGSWLTVV.

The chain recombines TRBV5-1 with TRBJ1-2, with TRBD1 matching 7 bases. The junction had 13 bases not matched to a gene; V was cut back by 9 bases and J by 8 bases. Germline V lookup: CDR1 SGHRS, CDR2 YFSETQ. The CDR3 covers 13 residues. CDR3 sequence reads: CAINDREGEGYTF. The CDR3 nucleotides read TGCGCCATCAACGACAGGGAAGGGGAAGGCTACACCTTC.

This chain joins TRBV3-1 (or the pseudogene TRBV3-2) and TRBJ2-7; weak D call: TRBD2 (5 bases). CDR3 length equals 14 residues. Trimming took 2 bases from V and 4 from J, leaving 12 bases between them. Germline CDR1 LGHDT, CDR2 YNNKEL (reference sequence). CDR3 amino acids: CASSQSSGKYEQYF. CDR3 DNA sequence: TGTGCCAGCAGCCAATCGAGCGGAAAATACGAGCAGTACTTC.

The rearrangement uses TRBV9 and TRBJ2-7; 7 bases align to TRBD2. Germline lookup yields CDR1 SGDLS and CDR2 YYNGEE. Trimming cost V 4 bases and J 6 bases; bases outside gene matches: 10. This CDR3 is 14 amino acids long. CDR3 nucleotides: TGTGCCAGCAGCTTCCTTACGGGGGGAGGCGAGCAGTACTTC. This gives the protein CASSFLTGGGEQYF.

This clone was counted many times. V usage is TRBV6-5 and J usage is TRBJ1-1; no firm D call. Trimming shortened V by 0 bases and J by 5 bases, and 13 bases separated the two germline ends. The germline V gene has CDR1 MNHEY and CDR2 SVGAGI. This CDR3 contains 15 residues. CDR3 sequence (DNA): TGTGCCAGCAGTTACTCGATGGCGGTGGTAACTGAAGCTTTCTTT. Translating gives CASSYSMAVVTEAFF.

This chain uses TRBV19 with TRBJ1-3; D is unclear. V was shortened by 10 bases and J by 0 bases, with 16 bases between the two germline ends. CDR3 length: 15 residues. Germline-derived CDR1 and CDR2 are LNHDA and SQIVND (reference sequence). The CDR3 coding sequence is TGTGCCACCCATCTATCGCGGTCCTCTGGAAACACCATATATTTT. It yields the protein CATHLSRSSGNTIYF.

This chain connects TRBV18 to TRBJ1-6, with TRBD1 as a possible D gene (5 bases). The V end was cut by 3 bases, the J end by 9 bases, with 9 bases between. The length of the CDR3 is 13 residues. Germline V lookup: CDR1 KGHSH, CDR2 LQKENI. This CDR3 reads CASSPGQGSPLHF. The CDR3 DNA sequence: TGTGCCAGCTCACCCGGGCAGGGTTCACCCCTCCACTTT.

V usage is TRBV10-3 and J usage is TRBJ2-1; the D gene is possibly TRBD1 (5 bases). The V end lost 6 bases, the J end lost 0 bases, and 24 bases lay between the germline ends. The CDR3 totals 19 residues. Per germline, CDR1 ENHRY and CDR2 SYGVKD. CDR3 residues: CAISKKPQAELSSYNEQFF. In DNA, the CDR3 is TGTGCCATCAGCAAGAAACCACAGGCAGAGCTTAGCTCCTACAATGAGCAGTTCTTC.

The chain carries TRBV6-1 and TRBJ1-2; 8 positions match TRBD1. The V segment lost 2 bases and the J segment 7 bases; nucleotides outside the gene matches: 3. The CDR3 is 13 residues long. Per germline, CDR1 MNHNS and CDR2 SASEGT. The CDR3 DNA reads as TGTGCCAGCAGTGAATGGACAGGGCTTGGCTACACCTTC. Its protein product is CASSEWTGLGYTF.

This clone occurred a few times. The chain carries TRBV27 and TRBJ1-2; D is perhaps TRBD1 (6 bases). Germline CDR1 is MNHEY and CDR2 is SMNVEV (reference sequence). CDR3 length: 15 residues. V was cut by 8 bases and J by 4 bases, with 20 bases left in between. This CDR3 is CASSPRPGTPYGYTF. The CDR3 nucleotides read TGTGCCAGCTCCCCCAGACCCGGGACACCCTATGGCTACACCTTC.